Sequencing of this T cell receptor (beta chain) was carried out in a study of T cell responses to AZD1222 COVID-19 vaccine. Study context: Pooling covered second doses at about 4 or about 12 weeks. The study, taken as a whole, reports: Clonal diversity was possibly underestimated, and white British individuals and females predominated among donors.

As regards this clone: Its antigen is still unknown.

Data came from immunoSEQ multiplex PCR; TCRdb stores just in-frame clones and leaves some out. Counted here are 120,000 or so clones, 70% to 90% occurring once; the ten biggest clones make up around 1.5%. V dropped 4 bases and J dropped 6; count of bases not matched to a gene: 6. CDR3 length equals 13 residues. Germline CDR1 is SGHKS and CDR2 is YYEKEE (reference sequence). Material: peripheral blood, obtained on day 0 of AZD1222 vaccination. This receptor was taken from an adult in good health. The chain joins TRBV5-5 to TRBJ2-7; TRBD1 aligns across 8 bases. CDR3 sequence: CASSQTGEREQYF. CDR3 coding DNA: TGTGCCAGCAGCCAGACAGGGGAGCGCGAGCAGTACTTC.